Below, 17 T cell receptor beta chains from the same sample are listed, as sequenced in a study of T cells in Graves' hyperthyroidism and ophthalmopathy. RNA transcripts gave rise to amplified TCR beta CDR3 regions. A first-round RT-PCR of the TCR CDR3 used the HTBI primer set. Each CDR3 protein gets one entry after TCRdb re-called the multiplex PCR reads with MiXCR. This sample has roughly 380,000 distinct CDR3 sequences, with over 11% found just once. Sequenced sample: blood. The receptor source for this set is a woman aged 60-75 years with Graves' hyperthyroidism.

At least ten counts were recorded for this clonotype. This chain connects TRBV7-8 to TRBJ1-5; 8 bases are a match to TRBD1. V gave up 5 bases and J gave up 0 bases; unmatched junction bases: 15. The CDR3 length is 19 residues. Germline values: CDR1 SGHVS, CDR2 FQNEAQ. In DNA form, the CDR3 reads TGTGCCAGCAGCCTAACCGGGACAGGATCCTACTATAGCAATCAGCCCCAGCATTTT. Its protein product is CASSLTGTGSYYSNQPQHF.

The V call is TRBV7-2, the J call TRBJ2-1; TRBD2 might be the D (5 bases). V shed 5 bases and J shed 6 bases, with 14 bases lying between them. Germline values: CDR1 SGHTA, CDR2 FQGNSA. The CDR3 sequence is 14 residues long. This CDR3 reads CASSPPPRVNEQFF. Here the CDR3 DNA reads TGTGCCAGCAGCCCCCCGCCGAGGGTCAATGAGCAGTTCTTC.

This clonotype was found many times. The chain recombines TRBV24-1 with TRBJ2-1; weak D call: TRBD1 (5 bases). CDR3 length equals 13 residues. V lost 0 bases and J 12 bases, leaving 11 bases between the germline ends. Germline V gives CDR1 KGHDR, CDR2 SFDVKD. The CDR3 sequence: CATSDLHAGRQFF. The CDR3 DNA reads as TGTGCCACCAGTGATTTGCATGCAGGGCGGCAGTTCTTC.

V and J are TRBV19 and TRBJ1-5; D perhaps matches TRBD1 (6 bases). Trimming shortened V by 3 bases and J by 2 bases, and 11 bases separated the two germline ends. This CDR3 spans 15 amino acids. Germline V lookup: CDR1 LNHDA, CDR2 SQIVND (reference sequence). The CDR3 nucleotides read TGTGCCAGTAGTATCACAGGGTTTGGCAATCAGCCCCAGCATTTT. Translated, it gives CASSITGFGNQPQHF.

This clonotype was counted ten times or more. This rearrangement joins TRBV11-3 to TRBJ2-1; D may be TRBD2 (6 bases). From germline, CDR1 is SGHNT and CDR2 YENEEA. V was clipped by 5 bases and J by 9 bases, with 11 bases between them. The CDR3 contains 12 residues. The DNA of the CDR3 is TGTGCCAGCAGCGGGGGAGGCAGTGAGCAGTTCTTC. It encodes CASSGGGSEQFF.

This clonotype came up many times. The V call is TRBV15, the J call TRBJ1-2; D is possibly TRBD1 (6 bases). The CDR3 is 15 residues long. Between the trimmed V and J ends, which lost 1 base and 4 bases, there was a span of 13 bases. CDR1 and CDR2 (germline): LNHNV, YYDKDF (reference sequence). The CDR3 sequence is CATSRAGGRPYGYTF. In DNA form, the CDR3 reads TGTGCCACCAGCAGAGCGGGGGGCCGCCCCTATGGCTACACCTTC.

This rearrangement joins TRBV5-1 to TRBJ2-3, with D maybe TRBD1 (6 bases). CDR1 and CDR2 from the germline V gene are SGHRS and YFSETQ. The CDR3 consists of 14 residues. The ends were cut back, 5 bases at V and 2 bases at J, with 12 bases in the middle. CDR3 in DNA: TGCGCCAGCAGGAGGGGACAAACCACAGATACGCAGTATTTT. The encoded protein is CASRRGQTTDTQYF.

This clonotype is a singleton in its sample. V and J are TRBV7-9 and TRBJ2-7; 9 bases match TRBD1. Looked up from germline, CDR1 is SEHNR and CDR2 is FQNEAQ (reference sequence). The CDR3 loop spans 15 amino acids. Losses at the gene ends were 4 bases for V and 6 bases for J; bases not matched to a gene: 10. The chain's CDR3 is CASSSVGTGSSEQYF. Written as DNA, the CDR3 is TGTGCCAGCAGCTCAGTAGGGACAGGGTCATCCGAGCAGTACTTC.

This clonotype occurred a few times. The rearrangement uses TRBV7-3 and TRBJ2-1; 11 bases match TRBD2. The J segment lost 5 bases and the V segment lost 4 bases, leaving 7 bases of the junction unmatched. The CDR3 has 16 amino acids. CDR1 and CDR2 (germline): SGHTA, FQGTGA. This chain's CDR3 is CASSSTGTSGHNEQFF. DNA for the CDR3: TGTGCCAGCAGCTCCACCGGGACTAGCGGACACAATGAGCAGTTCTTC.

The V and J genes are TRBV6-6 and TRBJ2-1; 13 nucleotides agree with TRBD2. CDR3 size: 17 residues. Looked up from germline, CDR1 is MNHNY and CDR2 is SVGAGI (reference sequence). The V gene end was trimmed by 2 bases and the J gene end by 6 bases; junction bases not matched to a gene: 7. CDR3 in amino acids: CASSYPAGLAGVNEQFF. CDR3 in DNA: TGTGCCAGCAGTTACCCCGCCGGACTAGCGGGAGTCAATGAGCAGTTCTTC.

The chain links TRBV27 to TRBJ2-1, with TRBD1 identical over 9 bases. Germline V CDR1 and CDR2: MNHEY, SMNVEV (reference sequence). This CDR3 is built from 16 residues. J was trimmed by 9 bases and V by 8 bases; bases with no gene match: 17. The CDR3 is CASRERTGGADFEQFF. The CDR3 DNA reads as TGTGCCAGCCGTGAACGAACAGGGGGCGCTGACTTTGAGCAGTTCTTC.

This clonotype was found many times. The V and J genes are TRBV18 and TRBJ2-4; no clear D gene. Looked up from germline, CDR1 is KGHSH and CDR2 is LQKENI. Trimming removed 5 bases at V and 4 bases at J, with 9 bases between. The CDR3 spans 13 residues. The CDR3 here is CASSTSEKNIQYF. The DNA of the CDR3 is TGTGCCAGCTCAACCTCTGAAAAAAACATTCAGTACTTC.

With regard to this clonotype: A much larger clone lies a single base off, so this may be a read error. The conserved phenylalanine or tryptophan is not found at the CDR3 terminus, so this likely reflects a read error. The chain joins TRBV3-1 to TRBJ2-7; 11 positions match TRBD2. Per the germline V gene, CDR1 is LGHDT and CDR2 is YNNKEL (reference sequence). V lost 4 bases and J lost 5; bases outside the gene matches: 1. CDR3 length: 13 amino acids. CDR3: CASSRGLADEQYL. The CDR3 DNA reads as TGTGCCAGCAGCCGGGGACTAGCGGACGAGCAGTACCTC.

This clonotype was found many times. V is TRBV2 and J is TRBJ2-2, with TRBD2 matching 14 bases. The CDR3 covers 16 residues. Germline lookup yields CDR1 SNHLY and CDR2 FYNNEI. J lost 5 bases, V lost 9 bases, and 8 bases had no gene match. The CDR3 DNA reads TGTGCCAGGGGCGGGACTAGCGGGAGTCGGACCGGGGAGCTGTTTTTT. Protein: CARGGTSGSRTGELFF.

This clonotype was detected many times. The V call is TRBV7-8, the J call TRBJ2-7; tentatively, D is TRBD1 (6 bases). V lost 2 bases and J lost 4, with 12 bases in between. CDR1 is SGHVS and CDR2 is FQNEAQ in the germline V gene. The CDR3 has 14 amino acids. CDR3 in amino acids: CASSLTQGPYEQYF. CDR3 DNA: TGTGCCAGCAGCTTAACGCAGGGGCCATACGAGCAGTACTTC.

This clonotype was seen at least ten times. The rearrangement uses TRBV6-1 and TRBJ1-5; D not certain. V dropped 6 bases and J dropped 0 bases, with 21 bases sitting between them. Germline-derived CDR1 and CDR2 are MNHNS and SASEGT. The CDR3 spans 18 residues. This CDR3 is CASSLMAVSTYSNQPQHF. The DNA of the CDR3 is TGTGCCAGCAGCCTAATGGCCGTGTCCACCTATAGCAATCAGCCCCAGCATTTT.

The chain is built from TRBV5-4 and TRBJ2-3, with 13 bases that match TRBD2. The CDR3 has 18 amino acids. V lost 3 bases to trimming and J lost 0 bases; unmatched junction nucleotides: 7. CDR1 is SGHNT and CDR2 is YYREEE in the germline V gene (reference sequence). The CDR3 DNA sequence: TGTGCCAGCAGCTCCGGGACTAGCGGGGACTTTAGCACAGATACGCAGTATTTT. It is translated as CASSSGTSGDFSTDTQYF.